These T cell receptor beta chains were read from a single sample in a study of glioma-infiltrating T cells after dendritic cell vaccination. The repertoire was sequenced with immunoSEQ multiplex PCR; TCRdb's copy has only in-frame clones and lacks some. This sample yields 85,000 to 100,000 clones, of which around 80% are seen a single time; approximately 5.4% belongs to the top ten. Material: blood, obtained after dendritic cell vaccination. Receptors were obtained from a human donor with glioblastoma. Each CDR3 is given with its conserved first and last residue. Size values are once, few and many counts, or a class for expanded clones, and some rows have none.

V	J	size	CDR3
TRBV7-3	TRBJ2-3	-	CASSLLAGESFDTQYF
TRBV28	TRBJ2-7	once	CASSHPNANEQYF
TRBV6-5	-	-	CASCIAGGSYEQYF
TRBV5-1	TRBJ2-2	-	CASRTGLNTGELFF
TRBV18	TRBJ1-2	-	CASSPSPRDYGYTF
TRBV28	TRBJ2-3	once	CASSLIQGGTDTQYF
TRBV7-8	TRBJ2-7	-	CASSQTATGDHVYEQYF
TRBV7-9	TRBJ2-1	-	CASSFSGVSYNEQFF
TRBV5-5	TRBJ1-5	-	CASSPTGPGYSNQPQHF
TRBV19	TRBJ2-7	-	CATKPTGNSYEQYF
TRBV5-1	TRBJ1-2	-	CASSLGRTNNYGYTF
TRBV29-1	TRBJ1-1	once	CSASTGPTEAFF
TRBV19	TRBJ1-1	-	CASSPLGGNTEAFF
TRBV2	TRBJ1-1	few	CASDSANTEAFF
TRBV5-1	TRBJ1-1	-	CASSFDPGLGTEAFF
TRBV19	TRBJ1-1	once	CATSTGLMNTEAFF
TRBV7-3	TRBJ2-3	-	CASSRSGATDTQYF
TRBV7-9	TRBJ2-3	-	CASTEGRLGTDTQYF
TRBV9	TRBJ1-2	-	CASSGPTAYYGYTF
TRBV19	TRBJ2-7	-	CASSIESGSSRRSYEQYF
TRBV7-9	TRBJ1-5	few	CASSLQGARQPQHF
TRBV2	TRBJ2-7	once	CASRSQGSYEQYF